Below are 31 T cell receptor beta chains sequenced from a single sample in a study of metastatic and nonmetastatic thyroid tumors. Until they underwent thyroid surgery, no patient had received any treatment. TCRdb re-called the PCR reads via MiXCR. This sample has around 35,000 clones, with 17% found just once. The sample was blood. All receptors come from a male donor with papillary thyroid cancer or a benign thyroid nodule (not recorded which). Some clones in this sample may be carry-over from other donors' samples.

At least ten counts were recorded for this clone. The J gene is TRBJ2-1, the V gene TRBV4-2, with TRBD2 matching 15 bases. Germline V gene lookup returns CDR1 LGHNA and CDR2 YNFKEQ. The V gene end was trimmed by 4 bases and the J gene end by 2 bases; junction bases not matched to a gene: 9. This CDR3 contains 19 residues. The CDR3 bases are TGTGCCAGCAGCCCGACCCTCGGACTAGCGGGAGGGCCCTACAATGAGCAGTTCTTC. The encoded protein is CASSPTLGLAGGPYNEQFF.

This clone was observed at least ten times. This sequence joins TRBV19 and TRBJ1-2; D gene ambiguous. Trimming stripped 3 bases from V and 8 bases from J, with 7 bases between. In germline, CDR1 is LNHDA, CDR2 SQIVND (reference sequence). This CDR3 is built from 11 residues. In DNA form, the CDR3 reads TGTGCCAGTAGTATGGGTCCAGGCTACACCTTC. As protein: CASSMGPGYTF.

This clone has only a few counts. A much larger clone sits a single nucleotide away, making a read error possible. This sample also contains other DNA sequences that code for the same CDR3. The chain has TRBV10-2 and TRBJ2-5, with 7 bases fitting TRBD2. Germline loops: CDR1 WSHSY, CDR2 SAAADI. The J segment lost 4 bases and the V segment lost 8 bases, leaving 13 bases of the junction unmatched. This CDR3 has 15 residues. The CDR3 DNA is TGCGCCAGCGGGGGGGTGGAGTCGGTTCCAGAGACCCAGTACTTC. It translates to CASGGVESVPETQYF.

This clone was seen ten or more times. The chain is built from TRBV12-3 or TRBV12-4 and TRBJ2-1; D might be TRBD2 (5 bases). The CDR3 has 14 residues. Trimming removed 6 bases at V and 7 bases at J, with 16 bases between. The CDR3 nucleotides are TGTGCCAGCAGCCTACTAGTTTTTCTTAATGAGCAGTTCTTC. Translated: CASSLLVFLNEQFF.

Only one count was recorded for this clone. The chain joins TRBV5-1 to TRBJ2-7; TRBD1 agrees at 9 bases. The CDR3 loop spans 14 amino acids. V lost 6 bases, J lost 5 bases, and 9 bases stayed unmatched. Germline V gene sequence: CDR1 SGHRS, CDR2 YFSETQ. Written as DNA, the CDR3 is TGCGCCAGCACCAGAGGACAGGGGATGGACGAGCAGTACTTC. It codes for CASTRGQGMDEQYF.

This clone was picked up a small number of times. This chain uses TRBV7-2 with TRBJ2-5, with D uncertain. The V end was cut by 2 bases, the J end by 5 bases, with 3 bases between. This CDR3 has 11 amino acids. Germline CDR1 reads SGHTA; CDR2 reads FQGNSA. DNA for the CDR3: TGTGCCAGCAGCTTATCGGAGACCCAGTACTTC. Translated, it gives CASSLSETQYF.

The J gene is TRBJ2-7, the V gene TRBV6-1; D gene unclear. The CDR3 sequence is 15 residues long. Germline V CDR1 and CDR2: MNHNS, SASEGT. V lost 1 base and J 3 bases, leaving 13 bases between the germline ends. The CDR3: CASSEGMERGYEQYF. In DNA, the CDR3 is TGTGCCAGCAGTGAAGGGATGGAGAGAGGCTACGAGCAGTACTTC.

The table lists this clone with a few counts. This rearrangement joins TRBV12-5 to TRBJ2-1; D is unclear. V was trimmed by 3 bases and J by 2 bases, leaving 14 bases between them. Germline CDR1 LGHNT, CDR2 FRNRAP. The CDR3 is made up of 16 amino acids. The CDR3 is CASGFASVIPYNEQFF. DNA for the CDR3: TGTGCTAGTGGTTTCGCAAGTGTAATCCCCTACAATGAGCAGTTCTTC. The whole variable domain, filled in from reference TRBV12-5 and TRBJ2-1, reads DARVTQTPRHKVTEMGQEVTMRCQPILGHNTVFWYRQTMMQGLELLAYFRNRAPLDDSGMPKDRFSAEMPDATLATLKIQPSEPRDSAVYFCASGFASVIPYNEQFFGPGTRLTVL.

This clone was found many times. The CDR3 DNA is TGTGCCAGCAGCTTAACCGGACCCCCCACTGAGCAGTTCTTC. As protein: CASSLTGPPTEQFF. The chain uses TRBV7-3 and TRBJ2-1; D ambiguous. Trimming stripped 0 bases from V and 9 bases from J, with 12 bases between. The CDR3 spans 14 residues. Per germline, CDR1 SGHTA and CDR2 FQGTGA.

Many counts were recorded for this clone. The V call is TRBV4-1, the J call TRBJ2-3; 8 bases are shared with TRBD2. J was trimmed by 0 bases and V by 7 bases; bases with no gene match: 6. Germline V gene sequence: CDR1 MGHRA, CDR2 YSYEKL. The length of the CDR3 is 15 residues. Here the CDR3 reads CASMWRGASTDTQYF. The CDR3 DNA sequence: TGCGCCAGCATGTGGCGGGGGGCTAGCACAGATACGCAGTATTTT.

Note on this clone: At one boundary the junction diverges from the germline segment, which might be a read error. The CDR3: CAGSATWSSYEQYF. The CDR3 nucleotides are TGCGCCGGCAGCGCCACTTGGAGCTCCTACGAGCAGTACTTC. This chain connects TRBV5-1 to TRBJ2-7, with D unclear. From germline, CDR1 is SGHRS and CDR2 YFSETQ. The CDR3 consists of 14 residues.

This clone was found many times. The chain uses TRBV10-3 and TRBJ1-1; the match to TRBD1 covers 12 bases. The CDR3 runs 13 residues. Trimming removed 11 bases from V and 6 bases from J; junction bases left unmatched: 7. Germline-derived CDR1 and CDR2 are ENHRY and SYGVKD. CDR3 bases: TGTGCCTCTAGGGGACAGGGGGCCTCTGAAGCTTTCTTT. This translates into CASRGQGASEAFF.

On this clone: Since the CDR3 does not end with the conserved phenylalanine or tryptophan, this likely comes from a read error. The rearrangement uses TRBV11-1 and TRBJ2-6; D may be TRBD1 or TRBD2 (5 bases each). From germline, CDR1 is SGHAT and CDR2 FQDESV (reference sequence). The CDR3 contains 16 residues. The CDR3 spells CASSSSRDGGANVLTL. In DNA form, the CDR3 reads TGTGCCAGTAGCTCCAGCCGGGACGGTGGGGCCAACGTCCTGACTCTC.

This chain uses TRBV5-1 with TRBJ2-1, with 9 bases matching TRBD2. The CDR3 is 16 amino acids. Germline trimming cut 1 base from V and 6 bases from J; bases unmatched to any gene: 8. The germline V gene encodes CDR1 SGHRS and CDR2 YFSETQ. The CDR3 DNA is TGCGCCAGCAGCTTGACGGGTAGCGGGAGTGGCAATGAGCAGTTCTTC. Translating it yields CASSLTGSGSGNEQFF.

As to this clone: Given a much more abundant clone one base away, this may be a read error. Other DNA variants within this sample encode the same CDR3. V gene TRBV5-8 combines with J gene TRBJ2-5; TRBD2 aligns across 9 bases. The germline CDR1 and CDR2 sequences are SGHTS and YDEGEE. V lost 5 bases, J lost 1 base, and 12 bases stayed unmatched. CDR3 length: 17 residues. CDR3 sequence reads: CASSSTSGGAFQETQYF. Written as DNA, the CDR3 is TGTGCCAGCAGTTCGACTAGCGGTGGGGCCTTCCAAGAGACCCAGTACTTC.

This clone was recorded at least ten times. The chain is built from TRBV3-1 and TRBJ1-3; D is uncertain. Germline V gene lookup returns CDR1 LGHDT and CDR2 YNNKEL (reference sequence). With 1 base removed from V and 5 bases from J, the gap between germline ends came to 6 bases. The CDR3 runs 13 residues. This CDR3 reads CASSQGNRNTIYF. The CDR3 DNA is TGTGCCAGCAGCCAAGGTAATCGAAACACCATATATTTT.

This clone was counted many times. This chain links TRBV5-5 with TRBJ1-1; D unclear. From germline, CDR1 is SGHKS and CDR2 YYEKEE (reference sequence). Trimming stripped 3 bases from V and 0 bases from J, with 9 bases between. The CDR3 has 14 amino acids. The CDR3 is CASSYVLLNTEAFF. CDR3 nucleotide sequence: TGTGCCAGCAGCTACGTACTATTGAACACTGAAGCTTTCTTT.

The V gene is TRBV11-2, the J gene TRBJ1-3, with no clear D. CDR1 and CDR2 from the germline V gene are SGHAT and FQNNGV. V shed 0 bases and J shed 3 bases, with 6 bases lying between them. This CDR3 is built from 14 residues. CDR3 sequence reads: CASSLERVGNTIYF. The CDR3 DNA reads as TGTGCCAGCAGCTTAGAAAGGGTTGGAAACACCATATATTTT.

The sample holds many counts of this clone. The rearrangement links TRBV18 to TRBJ2-7; weak D call: TRBD2 (6 bases). Germline CDR1 and CDR2: KGHSH and LQKENI. Trimming removed 3 bases from V and 4 bases from J, with 10 bases in between. This CDR3 comprises 13 residues. The CDR3 reads CASSPRDFYEQYF. The CDR3 DNA sequence: TGTGCCAGCTCACCGAGGGACTTTTACGAGCAGTACTTC. Full variable domain (remainder filled in from reference TRBV18 and TRBJ2-7): NAGVMQNPRHLVRRRGQEARLRCSPMKGHSHVYWYRQLPEEGLKFMVYLQKENIIDESGMPKERFSAEFPKEGPSILRIQQVVRGDSAAYFCASSPRDFYEQYFGPGTRLTVT.

This clone showed up many times. This rearrangement joins TRBV24-1 to TRBJ2-3, with TRBD2 as a possible D gene (6 bases). The germline CDR1 and CDR2 sequences are KGHDR and SFDVKD. This CDR3 is 13 amino acids long. The ends were cut back, 9 bases at V and 4 bases at J, with 13 bases in the middle. This CDR3 reads CATRTGVADTQYF. CDR3 DNA: TGTGCCACCCGGACGGGAGTGGCAGATACGCAGTATTTT.

In its sample, this clone was seen many times. This sequence joins TRBV4-1 and TRBJ1-4, with D hard to call. With 0 bases removed from V and 7 bases from J, the gap between germline ends came to 15 bases. Per germline, CDR1 MGHRA and CDR2 YSYEKL. CDR3 length equals 16 residues. CDR3: CASSQDSFLGGEKLFF. CDR3 nucleotides: TGCGCCAGCAGCCAAGATTCATTCCTTGGCGGTGAAAAACTGTTTTTT.

This clone was seen at least ten times. This chain uses TRBV27 with TRBJ1-1; 7 bases map to TRBD1. CDR1 MNHEY and CDR2 SMNVEV come from the germline V gene (reference sequence). Trimming took 4 bases from V and 2 from J; bases not matched to a gene: 7. This CDR3 has 15 amino acids. The DNA for the CDR3 is TGTGCCAGCAGTTACAGGGGACCTACTAACACTGAAGCTTTCTTT. It specifies CASSYRGPTNTEAFF.

The sample holds a few counts of this clone. The V call is TRBV6-1, the J call TRBJ2-1; maybe TRBD2 (5 bases). V lost 3 bases to trimming and J lost 13 bases, with 22 bases between them. CDR1 is MNHNS, CDR2 SASEGT, per germline. This CDR3 spans 15 amino acids. The CDR3 sequence is CASSDISSGYSDQFF. The CDR3 DNA reads as TGTGCCAGCAGTGACATATCTTCGGGGTATTCGGATCAGTTCTTC.

At least ten counts were recorded for this clone. The chain employs TRBV12-3 or TRBV12-4 and TRBJ1-1; no firm D call. This CDR3 contains 15 residues. Trimming stripped 0 bases from V and 1 base from J, with 9 bases between. CDR3 bases: TGTGCCAGCAGTTTAGCCCTCGGATCGAACACTGAAGCTTTCTTT. Amino acid sequence: CASSLALGSNTEAFF.

This clone turned up a few times. This chain links TRBV6-5 with TRBJ2-3; 7 bases line up with TRBD2. The CDR3 consists of 15 residues. Looked up from germline, CDR1 is MNHEY and CDR2 is SVGAGI. The trim removed 2 bases at V and 0 bases at J, leaving 2 bases unmatched. Here the CDR3 reads CASSYGGVSTDTQYF. The CDR3 nucleotides are TGTGCCAGCAGTTACGGGGGGGTGAGCACAGATACGCAGTATTTT.

This clone occurred many times. The chain carries TRBV19 and TRBJ2-1; 10 bases fit TRBD1. Trimming took 5 bases from V and 6 from J; bases not matched to a gene: 7. This CDR3 region has 15 residues. Germline V gene lookup returns CDR1 LNHDA and CDR2 SQIVND (reference sequence). CDR3 DNA sequence: TGTGCCAGTAGTCTCGGGACAGGGGTGGGCAATGAGCAGTTCTTC. This sequence encodes CASSLGTGVGNEQFF.

This clone was seen only once. Compared with germline, one end of the junction differs, possibly owing to a read error. The chain combines TRBV20-1 with TRBJ2-3; D is tentatively TRBD1 or TRBD2 (5 bases each). The CDR3 covers 15 residues. The germline V gene encodes CDR1 DFQATT and CDR2 SNEGSKA (reference sequence). The DNA for the CDR3 is TGCTGTGCTGCCGACAGCGGAGCTATCACAGATACGCAGTATTTT. This codes for CCAADSGAITDTQYF.

In this sample, this clone turned up many times. This sample also contains other DNA sequences that code for the same CDR3. This rearrangement joins TRBV6-4 to TRBJ1-5; D call uncertain. The ends were cut back, 4 bases at V and 4 bases at J, with 8 bases in the middle. Per the germline V gene, CDR1 is MRHNA and CDR2 is SNTAGT. This CDR3 spans 13 amino acids. In DNA form, the CDR3 reads TGTGCCAGCAGTGCGCAGCAAAATCAGCCCCAGCATTTT. Residues: CASSAQQNQPQHF.

V is TRBV30 and J is TRBJ1-5; the D gene is possibly TRBD1 (6 bases). The CDR3 runs to 13 residues. V lost 4 bases and J 7 bases, leaving 14 bases between the germline ends. Germline CDR1 is GTSNPN and CDR2 is SVGIG (reference sequence). CDR3 sequence: CAWTPQGGQPQHF. The CDR3, as DNA: TGTGCCTGGACCCCACAGGGAGGCCAGCCCCAGCATTTT.

The sample holds many counts of this clone. The genes are TRBV2 and TRBJ1-6, with D unclear. This CDR3 is built from 13 residues. Trimming removed 2 bases from V and 7 bases from J, with 6 bases in between. Looked up from germline, CDR1 is SNHLY and CDR2 is FYNNEI. CDR3 bases: TGTGCCAGCAGTGAAAAGGAAAATTCACCCCTCCACTTT. As protein: CASSEKENSPLHF.

This clone was observed many times. The rearrangement joins TRBV4-1 to TRBJ2-3, with 7 bases matching TRBD2. Germline V gives CDR1 MGHRA, CDR2 YSYEKL. V shed 1 base and J 2 bases; nucleotides not matched to a gene: 6. The CDR3 is made up of 16 amino acids. In nucleotides, the CDR3 is TGCGCCAGCAGCCAAGTGGCTAGCGGACTCACAGATACGCAGTATTTT. Residues: CASSQVASGLTDTQYF.